This T cell receptor beta chain was sequenced for a study of Ad26.COV2.S vaccination and SARS-CoV-2 variants. Treatment of the sample: about 20 received Ad26.COV2.S at low or high dose, single or two shots; several received placebo; per-sample allocation not given. Repertoires come from day 63 after the first vaccine or placebo injection. V was pared by 3 bases and J by 6 bases, with 9 bases between. Germline V gene lookup returns CDR1 SNHLY and CDR2 FYNNEI. This CDR3 has 12 residues. Method: immunoSEQ multiplex PCR; TCRdb's copy keeps in-frame clones and lacks some. Among around 340,000 clones listed, 88% were seen once.

The sample here was peripheral blood, taken in a trial of Ad26.COV2.S vaccine versus placebo. This chain links TRBV2 with TRBJ2-7; the D call may be TRBD1 or TRBD2 (5 bases each). The receptor was isolated from a person aged 18-65 years who received the Ad26.COV2.S COVID-19 vaccine or a placebo. The CDR3 DNA follows: TGTGCCAGCAGTGACGTCGGGGCCGAGCAGTACTTC. Amino acid sequence: CASSDVGAEQYF.